Sequencing of this T cell receptor beta chain was carried out in a study of T cells in Graves' hyperthyroidism and ophthalmopathy. PBMCs were collected from a 10 ml volume of fresh peripheral blood. Template material for amplifying TCR beta CDR3 regions consisted of RNA transcripts. TCR CDR3 regions were first amplified by RT-PCR with HTBI primers. One entry per CDR3 protein, called by TCRdb with MiXCR from the multiplex PCR reads. The table lists about 300,000 distinct CDR3 sequences, about 25% of them singletons. This sequence was found in a middle-aged man with Graves' hyperthyroidism that later progressed to Graves' ophthalmopathy. The sample was blood.

This chain's CDR3 is CASSPTGFGETQYF. The CDR3 DNA is TGTGCCAGCTCACCGACAGGATTTGGGGAGACCCAGTACTTC. The chain has TRBV18 and TRBJ2-5; TRBD1 might be the D (6 bases). CDR3 length: 14 amino acids. Between the trimmed V and J ends, which lost 3 bases and 5 bases, there was a span of 13 bases. The V gene's germline CDR1 is KGHSH and CDR2 LQKENI.